The 23 T cell receptor beta chains in this list originate from one sample, sequenced in a study of PD-1 blockade in classical Hodgkin lymphoma. Clones were read by immunoSEQ multiplex PCR, and TCRdb kept only the in-frame ones, dropping some. The table records tens of thousands of clones, roughly 93% of them present only once. Time point noted: newly diagnosed, previously untreated cHL patient sample. The sample was peripheral blood mononuclear cells (PBMCs). These receptors came from a human donor with classical Hodgkin lymphoma.

This chain uses TRBV28 with TRBJ2-7; 7 bases are a match to TRBD2. V dropped 6 bases and J dropped 3; count of bases not matched to a gene: 8. The germline V gene encodes CDR1 MDHEN and CDR2 SYDVKM. The CDR3 runs to 14 residues. CDR3 protein: CASSNRRGIYEQYF. The CDR3 DNA reads TGTGCCAGCAGCAATCGGCGGGGGATCTACGAGCAGTACTTC.

The chain couples TRBV5-6 to TRBJ2-3; 10 bases align to TRBD1. V was pared by 3 bases and J by 2 bases, with 9 bases of the junction left unmatched. CDR1 and CDR2 (germline): SGHDT, YYEEEE. The CDR3 has 17 residues. CDR3 in DNA: TGTGCCAGCAGCTCCCCTGGTGGGACAGGGGTCACAGATACGCAGTATTTT. It yields the protein CASSSPGGTGVTDTQYF.

The chain is built from TRBV5-1 and TRBJ2-5; D gene uncertain. Trimming cost V 4 bases and J 0 bases, with 13 bases left between them. CDR3 size: 15 residues. CDR1 is SGHRS, CDR2 YFSETQ, per germline. CDR3 protein: CASSLGSPYQETQYF. For the CDR3, the DNA is TGCGCCAGCAGCCTGGGGTCTCCTTACCAAGAGACCCAGTACTTC.

The CDR3 loop is CASTPGSILPNEQFF. DNA for the CDR3: TGTGCCAGCACCCCGGGATCCATTCTCCCCAATGAGCAGTTCTTC. The chain employs TRBV6-6 and TRBJ2-1; weak D call: TRBD2 (5 bases). CDR1 and CDR2 (germline): MNHNY, SVGAGI (reference sequence). This CDR3 is built from 15 residues. The V gene lost 7 bases and the J gene lost 6 bases, with 19 bases spanning the gap.

This clone was seen once. J is TRBJ1-2 and V is TRBV5-1; 7 bases line up with TRBD1. Germline V gives CDR1 SGHRS, CDR2 YFSETQ. The CDR3 sequence is 16 residues long. V was pared by 4 bases and J by 0 bases, with 9 bases of the junction left unmatched. This chain's CDR3 is CASSKDRVIANYGYTF. The CDR3 nucleotides read TGCGCCAGCAGCAAAGACAGGGTAATCGCTAACTATGGCTACACCTTC. Full variable domain (missing parts from reference TRBV5-1 and TRBJ1-2): KAGVTQTPRYLIKTRGQQVTLSCSPISGHRSVSWYQQTPGQGLQFLFEYFSETQRNKGNFPGRFSGRQFSNSRSEMNVSTLELGDSALYLCASSKDRVIANYGYTFGSGTRLTVV.

This clone was observed once. The J gene is TRBJ2-7, the V gene TRBV5-5; TRBD2 matches at 7 bases. Germline CDR1 is SGHKS and CDR2 is YYEKEE (reference sequence). The CDR3 consists of 14 residues. Germline trimming cut 1 base from V and 3 bases from J; bases unmatched to any gene: 4. The CDR3 nucleotides read TGTGCCAGCAGCTTGTCGGGGACTAACTACGAGCAGTACTTC. Its translation: CASSLSGTNYEQYF.

The chain recombines TRBV5-1 with TRBJ1-3, with TRBD1 identical over 7 bases. CDR1 and CDR2 from the germline V gene are SGHRS and YFSETQ. The CDR3 runs 14 residues. J gave up 4 bases and V 3 bases, and 4 bases lay outside the gene matches. CDR3 nucleotide sequence: TGCGCCAGCAGCTCGGGGACAGCAGGAAACACCATATATTTT. This codes for CASSSGTAGNTIYF.

This clone has just one count. This chain links TRBV29-1 with TRBJ2-4; maybe TRBD2 (6 bases). The ends were cut back, 6 bases at V and 6 bases at J, with 12 bases in the middle. The CDR3 has 12 residues. CDR1 is SQVTM and CDR2 is ANQGSEA in the germline V gene. CDR3 residues: CSVGRDSNIQYF. CDR3 DNA sequence: TGCAGCGTCGGACGGGACTCAAACATTCAGTACTTC.

V is TRBV11-2 and J is TRBJ2-1; D gene ambiguous. V was pared by 0 bases and J by 13 bases, with 10 bases between. The CDR3 extends over 12 amino acids. Per germline, CDR1 SGHAT and CDR2 FQNNGV. The CDR3 here is CASSLEGRFQFF. The CDR3 bases are TGTGCCAGCAGCTTAGAGGGCAGGTTCCAGTTCTTC.

The chain recombines TRBV15 with TRBJ2-2, with D unresolved. CDR1 is LNHNV and CDR2 is YYDKDF in the germline V gene (reference sequence). This CDR3 is 14 amino acids long. V was trimmed by 1 base and J by 4 bases, leaving 7 bases between them. CDR3 sequence (DNA): TGTGCCACCAGCAGAGGGGCCGGCACCGGGGAGCTGTTTTTT. Its protein product is CATSRGAGTGELFF.

This sequence joins TRBV10-3 and TRBJ2-7, with unresolved D. The CDR3 is 13 amino acids. V shed 8 bases and J shed 3 bases, with 14 bases lying between them. CDR1 is ENHRY, CDR2 SYGVKD, per germline. Written as DNA, the CDR3 is TGTGCCATCCGCCCTCCCCAGGACTACGAGCAGTACTTC. This translates into CAIRPPQDYEQYF.

This clone was detected a few times. The chain couples TRBV15 to TRBJ1-6; 7 nucleotides align to TRBD1. The CDR3 spans 16 residues. Unmatched junction bases numbered 9, after V lost 0 bases and J lost 10 bases. Germline loops: CDR1 LNHNV, CDR2 YYDKDF (reference sequence). The CDR3 bases are TGTGCCACCAGCAGAGATCTGGGGGACAGAGCCTCACCCCTCCACTTT. This gives the protein CATSRDLGDRASPLHF.

J is TRBJ1-2 and V is TRBV6-1; 9 bases fit TRBD1. V trimming: 8 bases; J trimming: 4 bases; junction bases outside the gene matches: 8. The CDR3 is 14 amino acids. Per the germline V gene, CDR1 is MNHNS and CDR2 is SASEGT. CDR3 region: CASVSGQGSYGYTF. The CDR3 coding sequence is TGTGCCAGCGTCAGCGGACAGGGGTCCTATGGCTACACCTTC.

The chain carries TRBV6-1 and TRBJ2-1; possible D gene TRBD1, 6 bases. V was trimmed by 3 bases and J by 9 bases, leaving 18 bases between them. CDR1 and CDR2 (germline): MNHNS, SASEGT. This CDR3 is 15 amino acids long. The CDR3 loop is CASSEGAGWLREQFF. The DNA for the CDR3 is TGTGCCAGCAGTGAGGGGGCAGGGTGGTTGCGTGAGCAGTTCTTC.

This chain links TRBV11-2 with TRBJ2-3, with D tentatively TRBD1 or TRBD2 (5 bases each). Per the germline V gene, CDR1 is SGHAT and CDR2 is FQNNGV. This CDR3 has 14 amino acids. V shed 1 base and J shed 5 bases, with 10 bases lying between them. The CDR3 DNA reads TGTGCCAGCAGCTTAGTGGGGGTGAGAGATACGCAGTATTTT. It is translated as CASSLVGVRDTQYF.

The chain employs TRBV7-8 and TRBJ2-3; D remains unclear. Trimming removed 6 bases at V and 0 bases at J, with 10 bases between. CDR1 is SGHVS and CDR2 is FQNEAQ in the germline V gene. The CDR3 extends over 14 amino acids. The CDR3 spells CASSLLLSTDTQYF. The CDR3 coding sequence is TGTGCCAGCAGTCTATTGTTAAGCACAGATACGCAGTATTTT.

This clone was seen a few times. The genes are TRBV28 and TRBJ1-2; D may be TRBD1 (6 bases). The CDR3 consists of 14 residues. The V gene's germline CDR1 is MDHEN and CDR2 SYDVKM. Trimming removed 5 bases at V and 8 bases at J, with 18 bases between. The CDR3 nucleotides are TGTGCCAGCAGTCTCCGGGACACGGCGGGAGGCTACACCTTC. It encodes CASSLRDTAGGYTF.

The V and J genes are TRBV7-2 and TRBJ2-7; D gene unclear. CDR3 length: 11 amino acids. Germline V CDR1 and CDR2: SGHTA, FQGNSA. V lost 3 bases to trimming and J lost 9 bases, with 9 bases between them. CDR3 amino acids: CASSLRVGQYV. The CDR3, as DNA: TGTGCCAGCAGCTTGAGAGTTGGGCAGTACGTC.

This clone was picked up one time. This chain links TRBV23-1 with TRBJ2-7, with D possibly matching TRBD1 (5 bases). TRBV23-1 is an open reading frame whose function is uncertain. V lost 5 bases, J lost 6 bases, and 17 bases lay in between. The CDR3 length is 14 residues. CDR3 sequence reads: CASSLRREGSEQYV. The DNA for the CDR3 is TGCGCCAGCAGTTTGCGCAGGGAAGGAAGCGAGCAGTACGTC.

The V gene is TRBV25-1, the J gene TRBJ2-1, with 7 bases that match TRBD2. The junction had 8 bases not matched to a gene; V was cut back by 1 base and J by 5 bases. This CDR3 has 16 residues. Germline V gene sequence: CDR1 MGHDK, CDR2 SYGVNS. CDR3 coding DNA: TGTGCCAGCAGTGAATCTCTCCGGGACTACCACAATGAGCAGTTCTTC. Translation: CASSESLRDYHNEQFF.

The rearrangement links TRBV5-4 to TRBJ1-2; D uncertain. The V gene's germline CDR1 is SGHNT and CDR2 YYREEE (reference sequence). The CDR3 runs 12 residues. Trimming took 0 bases from V and 7 from J, leaving 7 bases between them. The CDR3 spells CASSLEGGGYTF. CDR3 bases: TGTGCCAGCAGCTTGGAAGGTGGTGGCTACACCTTC.

The chain has TRBV27 and TRBJ2-2, with D possibly matching TRBD1 (6 bases). V was clipped by 6 bases and J by 0 bases, with 17 bases between them. The CDR3 is made up of 17 amino acids. Germline V CDR1 and CDR2: MNHEY, SMNVEV (reference sequence). The CDR3 nucleotides read TGTGCCAGCAGCCCACCAACAGGGCTACCGAACACCGGGGAGCTGTTTTTT. It specifies CASSPPTGLPNTGELFF.

With respect to this clone: The junction and the germline gene differ at one end; a read error may be behind it. The gene calls are TRBV5-1 and TRBJ1-5; D uncertain. The CDR3 spans 14 residues. Germline-derived CDR1 and CDR2 are SGHRS and YFSETQ. CDR3 in amino acids: CASTLMPTNQPQHF. The CDR3 coding sequence is TGCGCCAGCACCTTGATGCCCACCAATCAGCCCCAGCATTTT.